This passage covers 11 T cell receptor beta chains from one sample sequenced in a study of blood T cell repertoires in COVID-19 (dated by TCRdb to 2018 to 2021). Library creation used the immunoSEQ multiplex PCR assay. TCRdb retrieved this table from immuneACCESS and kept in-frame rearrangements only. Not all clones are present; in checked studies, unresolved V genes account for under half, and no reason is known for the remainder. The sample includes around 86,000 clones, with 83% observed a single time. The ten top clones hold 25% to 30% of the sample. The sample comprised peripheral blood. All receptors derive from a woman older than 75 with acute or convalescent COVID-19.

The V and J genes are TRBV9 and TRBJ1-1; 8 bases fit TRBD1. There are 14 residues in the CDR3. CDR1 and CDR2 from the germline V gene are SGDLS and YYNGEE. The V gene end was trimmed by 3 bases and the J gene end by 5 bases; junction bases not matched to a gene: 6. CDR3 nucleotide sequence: TGTGCCAGCAGCGAGACAGGGGTGGGTACTGAAGCTTTCTTT. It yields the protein CASSETGVGTEAFF.

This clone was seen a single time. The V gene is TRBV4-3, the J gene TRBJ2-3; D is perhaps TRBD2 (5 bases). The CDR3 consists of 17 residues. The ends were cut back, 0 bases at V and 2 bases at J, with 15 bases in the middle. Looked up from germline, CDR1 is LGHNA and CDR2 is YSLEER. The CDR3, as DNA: TGCGCCAGCAGCCAAGATGCTCGGGGAACCCCCACAGATACGCAGTATTTT. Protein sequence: CASSQDARGTPTDTQYF.

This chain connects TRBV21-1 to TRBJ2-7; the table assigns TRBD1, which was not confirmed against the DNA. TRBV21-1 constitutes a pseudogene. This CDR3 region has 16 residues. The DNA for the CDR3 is TGTGCCAGCAGCAAAAAAGGGGATACGAAGCCCTACGAGCAGTACTTC. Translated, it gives CASSKKGDTKPYEQYF.

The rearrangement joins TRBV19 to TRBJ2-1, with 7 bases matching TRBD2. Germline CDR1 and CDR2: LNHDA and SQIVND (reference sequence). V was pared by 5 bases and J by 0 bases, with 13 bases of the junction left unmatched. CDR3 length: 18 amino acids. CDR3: CASSHRGVAGRSYNEQFF. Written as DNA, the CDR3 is TGTGCCAGTAGTCACCGGGGGGTCGCGGGTCGCTCCTACAATGAGCAGTTCTTC.

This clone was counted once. The CDR3 DNA sequence: TGTGCCAGCAGCGTAAGGCAGGGCAGCAATCAGCCCCAGCATTTT. It specifies CASSVRQGSNQPQHF. This chain uses TRBV9 with TRBJ1-5, with a weak D call TRBD1 (5 bases). The CDR3 runs 15 residues. Germline CDR1 and CDR2: SGDLS and YYNGEE. Between the trimmed V and J ends, which lost 1 base and 1 base, there was a span of 9 bases. Full variable domain (missing parts from reference TRBV9 and TRBJ1-5): DSGVTQTPKHLITATGQRVTLRCSPRSGDLSVYWYQQSLDQGLQFLIQYYNGEERAKGNILERFSAQQFPDLHSELNLSSLELGDSALYFCASSVRQGSNQPQHFGDGTRLSIL.

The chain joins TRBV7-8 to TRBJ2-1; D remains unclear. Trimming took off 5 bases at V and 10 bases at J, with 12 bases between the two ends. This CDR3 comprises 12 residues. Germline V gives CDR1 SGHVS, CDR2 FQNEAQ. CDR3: CASSQYTGEQFF. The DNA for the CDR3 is TGTGCCAGCAGCCAATACACCGGGGAGCAGTTCTTC.

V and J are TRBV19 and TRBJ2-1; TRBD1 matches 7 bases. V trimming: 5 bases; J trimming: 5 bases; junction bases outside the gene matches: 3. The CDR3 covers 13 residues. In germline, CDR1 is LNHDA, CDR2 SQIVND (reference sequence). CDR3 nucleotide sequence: TGTGCCAGTAGTGTGACAGGGAACAATGAGCAGTTCTTC. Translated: CASSVTGNNEQFF.

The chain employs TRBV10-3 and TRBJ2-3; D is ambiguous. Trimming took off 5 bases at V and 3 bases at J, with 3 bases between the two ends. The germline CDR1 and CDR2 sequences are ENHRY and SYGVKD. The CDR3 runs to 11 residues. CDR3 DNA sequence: TGTGCCATCAGTTCAACAGATACGCAGTATTTT. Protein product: CAISSTDTQYF.

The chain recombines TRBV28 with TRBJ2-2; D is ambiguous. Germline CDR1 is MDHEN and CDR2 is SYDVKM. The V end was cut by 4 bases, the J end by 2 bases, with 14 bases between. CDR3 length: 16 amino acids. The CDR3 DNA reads TGTGCCAGCAGTTCTCTCTTGACTGGAAACACCGGGGAGCTGTTTTTT. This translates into CASSSLLTGNTGELFF.

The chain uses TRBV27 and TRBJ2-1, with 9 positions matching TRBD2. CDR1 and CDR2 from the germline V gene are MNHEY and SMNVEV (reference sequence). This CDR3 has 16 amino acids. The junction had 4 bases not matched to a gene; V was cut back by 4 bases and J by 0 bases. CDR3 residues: CASSSLAGSSYNEQFF. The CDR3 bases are TGTGCCAGCAGTTCCCTAGCGGGGAGCTCCTACAATGAGCAGTTCTTC.

In DNA, the CDR3 is TGTGCCAGCAGTCCGGACTCGCCTGACACAGATACGCAGTATTTT. It is translated as CASSPDSPDTDTQYF. The rearrangement uses TRBV28 and TRBJ2-3; D is perhaps TRBD2 (5 bases). CDR1 is MDHEN, CDR2 SYDVKM, per germline. Trimming stripped 5 bases from V and 2 bases from J, with 14 bases between. The CDR3 runs 15 residues. The variable domain in full, with the rest retrieved from reference TRBV28 and TRBJ2-3, is DVKVTQSSRYLVKRTGEKVFLECVQDMDHENMFWYRQDPGLGLRLIYFSYDVKMKEKGDIPEGYSVSREKKERFSLILESASTNQTSMYLCASSPDSPDTDTQYFGPGTRLTVL.